This passage covers 29 T cell receptor beta chains from one sample sequenced in a study of T cell responses to AZD1222 COVID-19 vaccine. Libraries were prepared by immunoSEQ multiplex PCR; TCRdb keeps only in-frame clonotypes and omits some of them. The data show around 100,000 clones, more than 70% seen once. The starting material was peripheral blood, obtained on day 0 of AZD1222 vaccination. These receptors were collected from an adult in good health.

The V and J genes are TRBV19 and TRBJ2-6; weak D call: TRBD1 (6 bases). V was trimmed by 5 bases and J by 0 bases, leaving 11 bases between them. This CDR3 spans 16 amino acids. CDR1 LNHDA and CDR2 SQIVND come from the germline V gene (reference sequence). The CDR3 protein is CASSSRTVSGANVLTF. The CDR3 DNA follows: TGTGCCAGTAGTTCAAGGACAGTCTCTGGGGCCAACGTCCTGACTTTC. Full variable domain (remainder filled in from reference TRBV19 and TRBJ2-6): DGGITQSPKYLFRKEGQNVTLSCEQNLNHDAMYWYRQDPGQGLRLIYYSQIVNDFQKGDIAEGYSVSREKKESFPLTVTSAQKNPTAFYLCASSSRTVSGANVLTFGAGSRLTVL.

The rearrangement joins TRBV11-3 to TRBJ2-1, with TRBD2 matching 7 bases. Trimming cost V 5 bases and J 7 bases; bases outside gene matches: 11. The CDR3 runs to 15 residues. In germline, CDR1 is SGHNT, CDR2 YENEEA. The CDR3 DNA sequence: TGTGCCAGCAGCCCAGGGTGGACTAGTGGTAATGAGCAGTTCTTC. This gives the protein CASSPGWTSGNEQFF. The full variable domain, its missing parts supplied by reference TRBV11-3 and TRBJ2-1, is EAGVVQSPRYKIIEKKQPVAFWCNPISGHNTLYWYLQNLGQGPELLIRYENEEAVDDSQLPKDRFSAERLKGVDSTLKIQPAELGDSAVYLCASSPGWTSGNEQFFGPGTRLTVL.

The V gene is TRBV6-5, the J gene TRBJ1-2; D uncertain. CDR3 length: 11 residues. Germline CDR1 is MNHEY and CDR2 is SVGAGI. Trimming removed 7 bases from V and 0 bases from J, with 3 bases in between. CDR3 nucleotides: TGTGCCAGCACAGCTAACTATGGCTACACCTTC. Protein product: CASTANYGYTF.

The J gene is TRBJ1-2, the V gene TRBV19; 8 positions match TRBD1. With 3 bases clipped from V and 2 bases from J, the junction kept 2 bases outside the gene matches. The V gene's germline CDR1 is LNHDA and CDR2 SQIVND (reference sequence). The CDR3 consists of 14 residues. The CDR3 loop reads CASSISGGNYGYTF. In DNA, the CDR3 is TGTGCCAGTAGTATTTCAGGGGGCAACTATGGCTACACCTTC.

J is TRBJ1-3 and V is TRBV9; tentatively, D is TRBD1 (5 bases). The CDR3 has 15 amino acids. Trimming shortened V by 0 bases and J by 2 bases, and 9 bases separated the two germline ends. CDR1 is SGDLS, CDR2 YYNGEE, per germline. CDR3 residues: CASSVAGRAGNTIYF. CDR3 nucleotides: TGTGCCAGCAGCGTAGCGGGCAGGGCTGGAAACACCATATATTTT.

Only a few counts were recorded for this clone. The rearrangement uses TRBV6-5 and TRBJ1-3; maybe TRBD1 (6 bases). The CDR3 extends over 14 amino acids. Trimming removed 6 bases from V and 4 bases from J, with 13 bases in between. CDR1 is MNHEY and CDR2 is SVGAGI in the germline V gene. CDR3 bases: TGTGCCAGCAGACAGGGAGGACAGGGAAACACCATATATTTT. This codes for CASRQGGQGNTIYF.

The chain has TRBV18 and TRBJ2-5, with 12 bases that match TRBD2. The J segment lost 4 bases and the V segment lost 1 base, leaving 1 base of the junction unmatched. Per the germline V gene, CDR1 is KGHSH and CDR2 is LQKENI. The CDR3 has 15 amino acids. CDR3 region: CASSPQLAGGETQYF. In DNA, the CDR3 is TGTGCCAGCTCACCACAACTAGCGGGAGGAGAGACCCAGTACTTC.

This rearrangement joins TRBV7-9 to TRBJ2-5, with 15 bases that match TRBD2. V gave up 6 bases and J gave up 8 bases; unmatched junction bases: 7. The CDR3 loop spans 15 amino acids. The germline CDR1 and CDR2 sequences are SEHNR and FQNEAQ (reference sequence). The CDR3 sequence is CASSFGLAGGDTQYF. The CDR3 DNA reads as TGTGCCAGCAGTTTCGGACTAGCGGGAGGGGACACCCAGTACTTC.

The rearrangement uses TRBV18 and TRBJ2-5; 7 bases align to TRBD2. Germline CDR1 reads KGHSH; CDR2 reads LQKENI. Trimming took 4 bases from V and 4 from J; bases not matched to a gene: 9. The CDR3 totals 15 residues. The chain's CDR3 is CASSQGRGVGETQYF. The CDR3 nucleotides read TGTGCCAGCTCACAAGGTCGGGGGGTCGGAGAGACCCAGTACTTC.

The rearrangement uses TRBV19 and TRBJ2-2; 9 bases line up with TRBD1. The V segment lost 3 bases and the J segment 6 bases; nucleotides outside the gene matches: 8. Per germline, CDR1 LNHDA and CDR2 SQIVND (reference sequence). There are 16 residues in the CDR3. The CDR3 DNA reads as TGTGCCAGTAGTATTCCGGGACAGGGAGGAGCCGGGGAGCTGTTTTTT. Translation: CASSIPGQGGAGELFF. Filled out from reference TRBV19 and TRBJ2-2, the complete variable domain reads DGGITQSPKYLFRKEGQNVTLSCEQNLNHDAMYWYRQDPGQGLRLIYYSQIVNDFQKGDIAEGYSVSREKKESFPLTVTSAQKNPTAFYLCASSIPGQGGAGELFFGEGSRLTVL.

The chain recombines TRBV12-3 or TRBV12-4 with TRBJ2-7; D is undetermined. Trimming stripped 5 bases from V and 0 bases from J, with 8 bases between. This CDR3 has 13 amino acids. CDR3 DNA: TGTGCCAGCAGTCTCGACTCCTCCTACGAGCAGTACTTC. It is translated as CASSLDSSYEQYF.

The chain employs TRBV7-2 and TRBJ1-6; D gene ambiguous. The CDR3 loop spans 17 amino acids. Germline CDR1 is SGHTA and CDR2 is FQGNSA. V lost 5 bases and J lost 5, with 19 bases in between. The CDR3 DNA is TGTGCCAGCAGCCCCCGACGGTCTCTCGGCGATAATTCACCCCTCCACTTT. Translating gives CASSPRRSLGDNSPLHF.

This rearrangement joins TRBV27 to TRBJ1-5; no clear D. The V end lost 2 bases, the J end lost 9 bases, and 11 bases lay between the germline ends. CDR3 length: 13 residues. From germline, CDR1 is MNHEY and CDR2 SMNVEV (reference sequence). The CDR3 DNA reads as TGTGCCAGCAGTTTAGGTCGGAGGTTGCCCCAGCATTTT. Encoded protein: CASSLGRRLPQHF.

V usage is TRBV15 and J usage is TRBJ1-1; D not resolved. This CDR3 region has 17 residues. Germline CDR1 LNHNV, CDR2 YYDKDF (reference sequence). Trimming took off 1 base at V and 0 bases at J, with 15 bases between the two ends. The CDR3 coding sequence is TGTGCCACCAGCAGAGTTAAAAGTGCACGGATGAACACTGAAGCTTTCTTT. It yields the protein CATSRVKSARMNTEAFF.

The J gene is TRBJ1-1, the V gene TRBV2; TRBD1 might be the D (6 bases). This CDR3 has 13 residues. Germline CDR1 SNHLY, CDR2 FYNNEI. Between the trimmed V and J ends, which lost 7 bases and 5 bases, there was a span of 14 bases. For the CDR3, the DNA is TGTGCCAGCACCAACGGGGGCCGGACTGAAGCTTTCTTT. It encodes CASTNGGRTEAFF.

CDR3 sequence: CASTLGGEQYF. The CDR3 nucleotides read TGTGCCAGCACCCTAGGGGGCGAGCAGTACTTC. The chain couples TRBV6-1 to TRBJ2-7; TRBD1 might be the D (6 bases). The CDR3 is 11 amino acids. Trimming shortened V by 7 bases and J by 6 bases, and 10 bases separated the two germline ends. Per the germline V gene, CDR1 is MNHNS and CDR2 is SASEGT.

The V call is TRBV11-2, the J call TRBJ2-1; 9 bases align to TRBD2. Trimming removed 3 bases from V and 7 bases from J; junction bases left unmatched: 7. This CDR3 is built from 15 residues. Germline V CDR1 and CDR2: SGHAT, FQNNGV. CDR3 DNA sequence: TGTGCCAGCAGCTTGGGCGGGGGGGCCTGGAATGAGCAGTTCTTC. Translating gives CASSLGGGAWNEQFF. The full variable domain, in which reference TRBV11-2 and TRBJ2-1 provide the parts outside the CDR3, is EAGVAQSPRYKIIEKRQSVAFWCNPISGHATLYWYQQILGQGPKLLIQFQNNGVVDDSQLPKDRFSAERLKGVDSTLKIQPAKLEDSAVYLCASSLGGGAWNEQFFGPGTRLTVL.

In regard to this clone: The same CDR3 can be traced to other DNA sequences in this sample. The rearrangement links TRBV4-2 to TRBJ1-2; the D gene is possibly TRBD1 (5 bases). Per germline, CDR1 LGHNA and CDR2 YNFKEQ. V shed 1 base and J shed 1 base, with 10 bases lying between them. The CDR3 totals 15 residues. For the CDR3, the DNA is TGTGCCAGCAGCCAAGTTTCGGGGGTTAACTATGGCTACACCTTC. This codes for CASSQVSGVNYGYTF.

The chain is built from TRBV27 and TRBJ2-7, with 9 bases identical to TRBD1. Germline V lookup: CDR1 MNHEY, CDR2 SMNVEV (reference sequence). With 5 bases clipped from V and 6 bases from J, the junction kept 5 bases outside the gene matches. This CDR3 contains 13 residues. In nucleotides, the CDR3 is TGTGCCAGCAGTACACAGGGGGCCTCCGAGCAGTACTTC. Its translation: CASSTQGASEQYF.

Written as DNA, the CDR3 is TGTGCCACCAGTGATGACAGGGTAGGGCACAATGAGCAGTTCTTC. It yields the protein CATSDDRVGHNEQFF. The chain joins TRBV24-1 to TRBJ2-1; the match to TRBD1 covers 7 bases. The V gene's germline CDR1 is KGHDR and CDR2 SFDVKD. The V segment lost 3 bases and the J segment 5 bases; nucleotides outside the gene matches: 6. The CDR3 is made up of 15 amino acids.

The chain links TRBV19 to TRBJ1-5; possible D gene TRBD1, 6 bases. The length of the CDR3 is 13 residues. From germline, CDR1 is LNHDA and CDR2 SQIVND (reference sequence). Deletions cut 6 bases from V and 2 bases from J, with 8 bases between. The CDR3 spells CASSGQRNQPQHF. CDR3 DNA: TGTGCCAGTAGCGGACAGCGCAATCAGCCCCAGCATTTT. Based on the CDR3 plus reference TRBV19 and TRBJ1-5, the full variable domain is DGGITQSPKYLFRKEGQNVTLSCEQNLNHDAMYWYRQDPGQGLRLIYYSQIVNDFQKGDIAEGYSVSREKKESFPLTVTSAQKNPTAFYLCASSGQRNQPQHFGDGTRLSIL.

This clone was seen a few times. This chain joins TRBV4-3 and TRBJ1-2; D not resolved. CDR3 size: 15 residues. Trimming took off 1 base at V and 4 bases at J, with 13 bases between the two ends. Looked up from germline, CDR1 is LGHNA and CDR2 is YSLEER. CDR3 residues: CASSQGSVGFYGYTF. CDR3 nucleotide sequence: TGCGCCAGCAGCCAAGGCTCGGTTGGGTTCTATGGCTACACCTTC.

J is TRBJ2-7 and V is TRBV7-2; 16 positions agree with TRBD2. The germline V gene has CDR1 SGHTA and CDR2 FQGNSA. CDR3 length: 18 residues. Trimming cost V 3 bases and J 0 bases; bases outside gene matches: 5. This CDR3 is CASSFLGLAGGVSYEQYF. The CDR3 DNA reads TGTGCCAGCAGCTTTTTGGGACTAGCGGGAGGGGTCTCCTACGAGCAGTACTTC.

This clone has just one count. The V call is TRBV28, the J call TRBJ2-7; 9 bases match TRBD2. Per the germline V gene, CDR1 is MDHEN and CDR2 is SYDVKM. V lost 3 bases to trimming and J lost 8 bases; unmatched junction nucleotides: 8. CDR3 size: 14 residues. CDR3 DNA: TGTGCCAGCAGTTTTGCTAGCGGGAAGAGCAAGCAGTACTTC. The encoded protein is CASSFASGKSKQYF.

The chain combines TRBV24-1 with TRBJ1-5, with TRBD1 as a possible D gene (5 bases). With 8 bases removed from V and 0 bases from J, the gap between germline ends came to 13 bases. From germline, CDR1 is KGHDR and CDR2 SFDVKD. The CDR3 has 15 residues. DNA of the CDR3: TGTGCCACCAAGGGGCGGTCTTATAGCAATCAGCCCCAGCATTTT. It codes for CATKGRSYSNQPQHF.

This rearrangement joins TRBV11-2 to TRBJ2-7, with TRBD2 matching over 8 bases. This CDR3 has 15 amino acids. The germline V gene encodes CDR1 SGHAT and CDR2 FQNNGV. V was clipped by 5 bases and J by 6 bases; unmatched bases: 12. In DNA, the CDR3 is TGTGCCAGCAGCCCCAAAAGCGGGGGCCCCGCCGAGCAGTACTTC. Translating it yields CASSPKSGGPAEQYF. Combining the CDR3 with reference TRBV11-2 and TRBJ2-7 gives the whole variable domain EAGVAQSPRYKIIEKRQSVAFWCNPISGHATLYWYQQILGQGPKLLIQFQNNGVVDDSQLPKDRFSAERLKGVDSTLKIQPAKLEDSAVYLCASSPKSGGPAEQYFGPGTRLTVT.

This clone was recorded once. This sequence joins TRBV24-1 and TRBJ2-5; TRBD2 agrees at 14 bases. The CDR3 sequence is 17 residues long. V gave up 6 bases and J gave up 5 bases; unmatched junction bases: 10. In germline, CDR1 is KGHDR, CDR2 SFDVKD. The CDR3: CATSSSGTSGSGETQYF. CDR3 sequence (DNA): TGTGCCACCAGTTCCAGTGGGACTAGCGGGAGCGGGGAGACCCAGTACTTC.

The chain combines TRBV9 with TRBJ2-2; TRBD2 aligns across 14 bases. The ends lost 4 bases at V and 2 bases at J; junction bases unmatched: 4. The germline CDR1 and CDR2 sequences are SGDLS and YYNGEE. The length of the CDR3 is 17 residues. CDR3 sequence (DNA): TGTGCCAGCAGCCCGGGACTAGCGGGGGCAAACACCGGGGAGCTGTTTTTT. Amino acid sequence: CASSPGLAGANTGELFF.

The chain uses TRBV7-9 and TRBJ2-2; 7 bases map to TRBD1. The trim removed 1 base at V and 6 bases at J, leaving 2 bases unmatched. The CDR3 spans 14 residues. Germline assignment: CDR1 SEHNR and CDR2 FQNEAQ (reference sequence). The CDR3 DNA reads TGTGCCAGCAGCTTAGTAACAGGGGCCGGGGAGCTGTTTTTT. This sequence encodes CASSLVTGAGELFF.